The rows below give T cell receptor beta chains drawn from one sample of a study of cytomegalovirus exposure and HLA in healthy donors. Sequenced by immunoSEQ multiplex PCR; TCRdb stores in-frame clones only, minus some. Among around 180,000 clones listed, 75% to 85% were seen once. The sequencing input was PBMCs. Source of these receptors: a woman aged 45-65 years in good health and CMV-seropositive. CDR3s include the opening cysteine and the closing phenylalanine or tryptophan. Each record gives: D gene, J gene, clone size, V gene, CDR3 DNA, CDR3 protein. D genes are given only for firm matches. Some rows mark clone size as missing; the rest say once, few, many or name a class of expanded clone.

NA	TRBJ1-4	NA	TRBV5-6	TGTGCCAGCAGCTTGAAGGGACACAGGAATGAAAAACTGTTTTTT	CASSLKGHRNEKLFF
TRBD1	TRBJ2-7	NA	TRBV30	TGTGCCTGGAGTGCGGGACAGCTCTACGAGCAGTACTTC	CAWSAGQLYEQYF
TRBD2	TRBJ2-5	NA	TRBV4-2	TGTGCCAGCAGCCAAGATTCGTGGCCAGCGGGGGGGCCGGGAGAGACCCAGTACTTC	CASSQDSWPAGGPGETQYF
NA	TRBJ1-2	once	TRBV5-5	TGTGCCAGCAGGGGCTGGGTAAGCGGGGATGGCTACACCTTC	CASRGWVSGDGYTF
NA	TRBJ1-1	NA	TRBV6-5	TGTGCCAGCAGTTACTCGATGGGAGCGAACACTGAAGCTTTCTTT	CASSYSMGANTEAFF
NA	TRBJ2-2	few	TRBV5-1	TGCGCCAGCAGCTTTGGACAGACCGGGGAGCTGTTTTTT	CASSFGQTGELFF
TRBD1	TRBJ2-7	NA	TRBV27	TGTGCCAGCAGTTTATCGCTGGGACAGACGGAGCAGTACTTC	CASSLSLGQTEQYF
TRBD1	TRBJ1-3	NA	TRBV27	TGTGCCAGCAGCCCGGGACAGGGGTCTGGAAACACCATATATTTT	CASSPGQGSGNTIYF
NA	TRBJ1-2	NA	TRBV29-1	TGCAGCGTTGAAGTGGGCCTTTTTAACTATGGCTACACCTTC	CSVEVGLFNYGYTF
NA	TRBJ1-2	NA	TRBV6-5	TGTGCCAGCAGTTCCCTCTATGGCTACACCTTC	CASSSLYGYTF
NA	TRBJ1-2	NA	TRBV7-9	TGTGCCAGCAGCCAGGAGGGCTTCGGTGGCTACACCTTC	CASSQEGFGGYTF